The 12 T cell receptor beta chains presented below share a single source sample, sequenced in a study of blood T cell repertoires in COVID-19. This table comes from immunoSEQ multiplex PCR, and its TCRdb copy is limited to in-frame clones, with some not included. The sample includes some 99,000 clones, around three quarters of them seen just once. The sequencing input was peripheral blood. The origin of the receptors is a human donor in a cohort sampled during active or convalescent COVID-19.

DNA of the CDR3: TGCGCCAGCAGCCAAGGGGCATATTCACCCCTCCACTTT. It encodes CASSQGAYSPLHF. This chain joins TRBV4-3 and TRBJ1-6; D unclear. Germline V CDR1 and CDR2: LGHNA, YSLEER. V shed 1 base and J shed 8 bases, with 6 bases lying between them. CDR3 length equals 13 residues.

In DNA, the CDR3 is TGCGCCAGCAGGCTTGACACGAACCAGAACACTGAAGCTTTCTTT. Amino acids: CASRLDTNQNTEAFF. The rearrangement links TRBV5-1 to TRBJ1-1; D is unresolved. The length of the CDR3 is 15 residues. The V gene's germline CDR1 is SGHRS and CDR2 YFSETQ. V was pared by 5 bases and J by 1 base, with 15 bases between. Full variable domain (outside the CDR3, taken from reference TRBV5-1 and TRBJ1-1): KAGVTQTPRYLIKTRGQQVTLSCSPISGHRSVSWYQQTPGQGLQFLFEYFSETQRNKGNFPGRFSGRQFSNSRSEMNVSTLELGDSALYLCASRLDTNQNTEAFFGQGTRLTVV.

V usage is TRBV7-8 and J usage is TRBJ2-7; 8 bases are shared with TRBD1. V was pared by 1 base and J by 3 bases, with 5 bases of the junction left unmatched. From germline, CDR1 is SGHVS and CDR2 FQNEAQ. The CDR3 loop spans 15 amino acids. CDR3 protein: CASSLGRGHSYEQYF. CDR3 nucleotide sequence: TGTGCCAGCAGCTTAGGCAGGGGGCACAGCTACGAGCAGTACTTC.

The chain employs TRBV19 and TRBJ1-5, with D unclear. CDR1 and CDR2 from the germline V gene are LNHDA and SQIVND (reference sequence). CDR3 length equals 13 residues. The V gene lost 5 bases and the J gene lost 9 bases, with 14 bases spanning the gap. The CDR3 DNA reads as TGTGCCAGTAGTCCCCCAACTAAGGCGCCCCAGCATTTT. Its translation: CASSPPTKAPQHF.

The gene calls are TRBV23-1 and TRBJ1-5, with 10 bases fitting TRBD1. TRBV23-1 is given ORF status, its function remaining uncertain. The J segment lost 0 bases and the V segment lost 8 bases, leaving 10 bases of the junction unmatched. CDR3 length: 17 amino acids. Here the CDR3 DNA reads TGCGCCAGCCCCGACAGGGGGCGAACGAATAGCAATCAGCCCCAGCATTTT. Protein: CASPDRGRTNSNQPQHF.

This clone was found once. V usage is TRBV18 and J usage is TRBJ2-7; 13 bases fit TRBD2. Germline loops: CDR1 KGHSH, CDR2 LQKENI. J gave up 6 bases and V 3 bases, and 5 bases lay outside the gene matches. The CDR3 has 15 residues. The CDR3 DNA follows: TGTGCCAGCTCACCGGGACTAGCGGGAAATTCCGAGCAGTACTTC. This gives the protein CASSPGLAGNSEQYF. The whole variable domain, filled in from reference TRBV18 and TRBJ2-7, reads NAGVMQNPRHLVRRRGQEARLRCSPMKGHSHVYWYRQLPEEGLKFMVYLQKENIIDESGMPKERFSAEFPKEGPSILRIQQVVRGDSAAYFCASSPGLAGNSEQYFGPGTRLTVT.

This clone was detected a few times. As DNA, the CDR3 is TGCGCCAGCAGCTTAGGGACAGGAAACCGGGAGCTGTTTTTT. Translation: CASSLGTGNRELFF. This chain connects TRBV5-1 to TRBJ2-2; TRBD1 aligns across 8 bases. Germline V lookup: CDR1 SGHRS, CDR2 YFSETQ. This CDR3 comprises 14 residues. V shed 2 bases and J 9 bases; nucleotides not matched to a gene: 6.

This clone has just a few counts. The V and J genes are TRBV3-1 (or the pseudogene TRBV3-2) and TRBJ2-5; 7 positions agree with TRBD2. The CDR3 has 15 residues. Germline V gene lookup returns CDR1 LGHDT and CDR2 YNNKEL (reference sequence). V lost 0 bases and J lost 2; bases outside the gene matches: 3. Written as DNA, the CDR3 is TGTGCCAGCAGCCAAGATGGGAGGGAGCAAGAGACCCAGTACTTC. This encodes CASSQDGREQETQYF.

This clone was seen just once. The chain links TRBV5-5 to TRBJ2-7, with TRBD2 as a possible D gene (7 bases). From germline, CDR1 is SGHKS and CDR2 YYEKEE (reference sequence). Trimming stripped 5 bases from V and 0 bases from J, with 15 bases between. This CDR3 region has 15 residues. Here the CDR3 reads CASRWGGGGSYEQYF. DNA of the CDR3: TGTGCCAGCAGGTGGGGGGGCGGCGGCTCCTACGAGCAGTACTTC.

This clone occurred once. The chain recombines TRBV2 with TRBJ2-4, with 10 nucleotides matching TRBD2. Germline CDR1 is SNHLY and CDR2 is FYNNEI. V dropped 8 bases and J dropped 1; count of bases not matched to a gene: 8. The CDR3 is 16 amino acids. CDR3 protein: CASGIAGGFAKNIQYF. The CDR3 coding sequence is TGTGCCAGCGGGATAGCGGGAGGTTTTGCCAAAAACATTCAGTACTTC.

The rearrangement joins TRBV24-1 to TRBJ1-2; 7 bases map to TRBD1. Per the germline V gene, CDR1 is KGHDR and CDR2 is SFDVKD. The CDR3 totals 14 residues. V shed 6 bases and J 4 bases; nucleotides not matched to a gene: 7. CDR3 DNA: TGTGCCACCAGTCCGCGACAGGGTTCCTATGGCTACACCTTC. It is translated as CATSPRQGSYGYTF.

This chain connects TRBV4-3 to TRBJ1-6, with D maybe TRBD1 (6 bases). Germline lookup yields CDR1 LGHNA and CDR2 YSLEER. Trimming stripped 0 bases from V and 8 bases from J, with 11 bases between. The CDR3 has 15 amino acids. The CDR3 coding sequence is TGCGCCAGCAGCCAAGAAGGGGGAGGGTATTCACCCCTCCACTTT. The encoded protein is CASSQEGGGYSPLHF.